The T cell receptor (beta chain) under discussion was sequenced for a study of Graves' ophthalmopathy and Graves' hyperthyroidism. In the study overall: Investigators collected peripheral blood at initial diagnosis, before any treatment was given. Whole-study results and caveats: A 13-signature model separated ophthalmopathy from stable hyperthyroidism, reaching around 90% sensitivity and roughly 81% specificity cross-validated. In predicting ophthalmopathy progression, the model reached 70.59% sensitivity and roughly 75% specificity.

With 0 bases removed from V and 7 bases from J, the gap between germline ends came to 13 bases. The V gene's germline CDR1 is MNHEY and CDR2 SVGEGT. The CDR3 is made up of 14 amino acids. Researchers took RNA transcripts and amplified TCR beta CDR3 regions from them. An opening RT-PCR round employed HTBI primers and preceded a second-round multiplex PCR. TCRdb reanalysed the multiplex PCR reads using MiXCR and keeps one entry per CDR3 protein. This table has more than 300,000 distinct CDR3 sequences, approximately 15% appearing once. There are many counts of this clonotype. Its antigen is not identified.

V is TRBV6-2 or TRBV6-3 and J is TRBJ2-7; D might be TRBD2 (6 bases). This TCR came from a woman under 30 with stable Graves' hyperthyroidism. The sample consisted of peripheral blood. The CDR3 protein is CASSYSGGVGEQYF. CDR3 nucleotide sequence: TGTGCCAGCAGTTACTCTGGAGGGGTGGGGGAGCAGTACTTC.